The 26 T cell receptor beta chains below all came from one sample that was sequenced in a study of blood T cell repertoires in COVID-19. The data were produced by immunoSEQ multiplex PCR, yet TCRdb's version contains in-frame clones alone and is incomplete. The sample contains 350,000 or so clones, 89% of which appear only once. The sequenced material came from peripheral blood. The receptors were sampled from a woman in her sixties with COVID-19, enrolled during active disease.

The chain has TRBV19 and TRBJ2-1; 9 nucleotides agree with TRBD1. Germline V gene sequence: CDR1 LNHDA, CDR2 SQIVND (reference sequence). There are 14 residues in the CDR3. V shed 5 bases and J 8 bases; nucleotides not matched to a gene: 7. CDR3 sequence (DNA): TGTGCCAGTAGTTCCCGGACAGGGGTGGATGAGCAGTTCTTC. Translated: CASSSRTGVDEQFF.

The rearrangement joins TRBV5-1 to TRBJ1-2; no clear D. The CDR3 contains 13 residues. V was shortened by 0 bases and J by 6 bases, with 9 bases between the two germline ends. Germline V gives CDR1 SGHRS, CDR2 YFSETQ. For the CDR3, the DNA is TGCGCCAGCAGCTTGGGGGAGTATGATGGCTACACCTTC. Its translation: CASSLGEYDGYTF.

The CDR3 DNA sequence: TGCGCCAGCAGCCTACCCGGGACAGGTCAAGAGACCCAGTACTTC. This translates into CASSLPGTGQETQYF. The chain uses TRBV4-1 and TRBJ2-5; TRBD1 matches 8 bases. This CDR3 is 15 amino acids long. CDR1 is MGHRA and CDR2 is YSYEKL in the germline V gene. Germline trimming cut 4 bases from V and 2 bases from J; bases unmatched to any gene: 6.

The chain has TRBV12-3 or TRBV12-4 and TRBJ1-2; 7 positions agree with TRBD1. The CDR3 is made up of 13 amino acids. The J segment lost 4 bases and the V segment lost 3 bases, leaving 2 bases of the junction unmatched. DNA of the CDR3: TGTGCCAGCAGTTTGGGACAGAGCTATGGCTACACCTTC. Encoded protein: CASSLGQSYGYTF.

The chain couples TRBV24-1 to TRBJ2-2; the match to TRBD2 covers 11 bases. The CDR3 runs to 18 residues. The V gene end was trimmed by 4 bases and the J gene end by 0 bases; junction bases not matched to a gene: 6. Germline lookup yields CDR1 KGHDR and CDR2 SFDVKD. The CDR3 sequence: CATSDPGLAETNTGELFF. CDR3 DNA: TGTGCCACCAGTGACCCGGGACTAGCGGAGACGAACACCGGGGAGCTGTTTTTT.

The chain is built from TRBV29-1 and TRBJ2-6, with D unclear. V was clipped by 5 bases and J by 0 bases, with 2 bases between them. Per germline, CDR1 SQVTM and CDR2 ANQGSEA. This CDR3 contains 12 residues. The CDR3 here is CSVRSGANVLTF. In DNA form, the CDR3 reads TGCAGCGTTCGCTCTGGGGCCAACGTCCTGACTTTC.

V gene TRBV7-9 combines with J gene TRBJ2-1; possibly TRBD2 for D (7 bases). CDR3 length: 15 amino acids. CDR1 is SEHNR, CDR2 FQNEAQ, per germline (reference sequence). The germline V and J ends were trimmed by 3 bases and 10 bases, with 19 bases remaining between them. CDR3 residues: CASSFGGGPSGEQFF. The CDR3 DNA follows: TGTGCCAGCAGCTTTGGGGGGGGCCCATCGGGAGAGCAGTTCTTC.

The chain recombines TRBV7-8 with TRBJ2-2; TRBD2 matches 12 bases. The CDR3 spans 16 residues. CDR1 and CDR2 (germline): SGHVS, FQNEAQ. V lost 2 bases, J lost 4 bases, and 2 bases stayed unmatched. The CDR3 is CASSLTSGGFTGELFF. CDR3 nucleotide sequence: TGTGCCAGCAGCTTAACTAGCGGGGGGTTCACCGGGGAGCTGTTTTTT.

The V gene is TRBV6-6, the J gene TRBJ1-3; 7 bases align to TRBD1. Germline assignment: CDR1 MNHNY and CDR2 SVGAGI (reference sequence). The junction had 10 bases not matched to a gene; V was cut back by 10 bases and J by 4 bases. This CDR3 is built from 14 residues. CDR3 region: CATLLDRAGNTIYF. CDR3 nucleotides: TGTGCCACCCTACTCGACAGGGCAGGAAACACCATATATTTT.

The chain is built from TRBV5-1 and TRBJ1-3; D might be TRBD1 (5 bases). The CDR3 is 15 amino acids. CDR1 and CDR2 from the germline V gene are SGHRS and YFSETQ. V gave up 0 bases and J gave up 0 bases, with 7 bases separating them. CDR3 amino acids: CASSLGQHSGNTIYF. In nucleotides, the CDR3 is TGCGCCAGCAGCTTGGGACAGCACTCTGGAAACACCATATATTTT.

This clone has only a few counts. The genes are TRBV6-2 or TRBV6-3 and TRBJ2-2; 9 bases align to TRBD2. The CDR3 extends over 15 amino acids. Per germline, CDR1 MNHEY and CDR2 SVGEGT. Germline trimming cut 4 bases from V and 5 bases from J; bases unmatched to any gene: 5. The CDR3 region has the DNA TGTGCCAGCAGTTCCCTGAGCGGGGGGACCGGGGAGCTGTTTTTT. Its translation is CASSSLSGGTGELFF.

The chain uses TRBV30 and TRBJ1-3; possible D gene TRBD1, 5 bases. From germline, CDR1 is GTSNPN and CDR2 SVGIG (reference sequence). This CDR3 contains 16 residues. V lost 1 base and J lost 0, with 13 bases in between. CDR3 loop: CAWSGGRAPSGNTIYF. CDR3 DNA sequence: TGTGCCTGGAGTGGGGGCAGAGCACCCTCTGGAAACACCATATATTTT.

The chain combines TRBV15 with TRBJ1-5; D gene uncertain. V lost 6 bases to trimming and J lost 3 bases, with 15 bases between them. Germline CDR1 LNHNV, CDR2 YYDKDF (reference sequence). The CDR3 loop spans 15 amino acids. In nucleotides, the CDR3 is TGTGCCACCAGTCCCAGTGGGAGTGTCAATCAGCCCCAGCATTTT. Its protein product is CATSPSGSVNQPQHF.

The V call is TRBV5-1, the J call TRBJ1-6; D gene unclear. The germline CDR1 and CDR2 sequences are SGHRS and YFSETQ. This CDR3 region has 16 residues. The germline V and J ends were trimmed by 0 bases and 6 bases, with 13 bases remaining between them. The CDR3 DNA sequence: TGCGCCAGCAGCTTGGCAGGAGGGTGGGGTAATTCACCCCTCCACTTT. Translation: CASSLAGGWGNSPLHF. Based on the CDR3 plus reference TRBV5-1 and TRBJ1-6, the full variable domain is KAGVTQTPRYLIKTRGQQVTLSCSPISGHRSVSWYQQTPGQGLQFLFEYFSETQRNKGNFPGRFSGRQFSNSRSEMNVSTLELGDSALYLCASSLAGGWGNSPLHFGNGTRLTVT.

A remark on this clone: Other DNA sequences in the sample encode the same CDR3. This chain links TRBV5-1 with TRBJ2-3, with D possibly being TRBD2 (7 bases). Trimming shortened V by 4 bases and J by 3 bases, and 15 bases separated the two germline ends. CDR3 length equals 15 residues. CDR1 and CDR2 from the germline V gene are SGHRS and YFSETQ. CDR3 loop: CASSPSGGPTDTQYF. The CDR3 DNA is TGCGCCAGCAGCCCGTCGGGGGGCCCTACAGATACGCAGTATTTT. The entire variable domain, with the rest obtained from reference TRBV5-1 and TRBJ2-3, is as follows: KAGVTQTPRYLIKTRGQQVTLSCSPISGHRSVSWYQQTPGQGLQFLFEYFSETQRNKGNFPGRFSGRQFSNSRSEMNVSTLELGDSALYLCASSPSGGPTDTQYFGPGTRLTVL.

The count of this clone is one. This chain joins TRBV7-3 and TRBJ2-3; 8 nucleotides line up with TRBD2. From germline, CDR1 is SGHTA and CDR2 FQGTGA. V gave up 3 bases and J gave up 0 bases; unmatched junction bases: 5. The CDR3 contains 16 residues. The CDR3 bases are TGTGCCAGCAGCTTCTCTGGCGGGGGGAGCACAGATACGCAGTATTTT. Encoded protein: CASSFSGGGSTDTQYF.

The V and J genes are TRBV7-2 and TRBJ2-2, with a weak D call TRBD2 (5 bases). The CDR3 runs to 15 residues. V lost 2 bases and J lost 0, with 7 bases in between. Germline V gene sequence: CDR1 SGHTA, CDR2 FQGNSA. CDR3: CASSLRLSNTGELFF. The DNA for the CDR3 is TGTGCCAGCAGCTTACGACTATCGAACACCGGGGAGCTGTTTTTT.

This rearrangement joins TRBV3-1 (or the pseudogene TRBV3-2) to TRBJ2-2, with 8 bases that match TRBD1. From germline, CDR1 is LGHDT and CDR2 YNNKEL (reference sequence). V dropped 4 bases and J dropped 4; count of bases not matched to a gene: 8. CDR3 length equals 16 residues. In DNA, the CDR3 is TGTGCCAGCAGCCGTCGACAGGGGCCTTCCACCGGGGAGCTGTTTTTT. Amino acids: CASSRRQGPSTGELFF.

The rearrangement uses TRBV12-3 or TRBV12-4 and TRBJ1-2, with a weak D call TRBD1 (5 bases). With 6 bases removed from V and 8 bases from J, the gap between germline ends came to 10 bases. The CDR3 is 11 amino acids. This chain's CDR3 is CASSSRGGYTF. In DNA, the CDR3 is TGTGCCAGCAGCTCTCGGGGGGGCTACACCTTC.

The CDR3 spells CASSPSQTGYNTEAFF. The CDR3 DNA is TGCGCCAGCAGCCCCAGTCAGACAGGGTATAACACTGAAGCTTTCTTT. The chain links TRBV5-1 to TRBJ1-1; 7 bases are a match to TRBD1. With 4 bases clipped from V and 2 bases from J, the junction kept 11 bases outside the gene matches. The CDR3 sequence is 16 residues long. Germline CDR1 and CDR2: SGHRS and YFSETQ.

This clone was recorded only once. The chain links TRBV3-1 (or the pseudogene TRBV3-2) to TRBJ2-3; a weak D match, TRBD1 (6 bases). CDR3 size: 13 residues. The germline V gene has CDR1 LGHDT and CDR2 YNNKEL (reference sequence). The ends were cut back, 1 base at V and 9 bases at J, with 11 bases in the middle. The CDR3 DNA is TGTGCCAGCAGCCAAGGGGGGCGCGGGACGCAGTATTTT. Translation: CASSQGGRGTQYF.

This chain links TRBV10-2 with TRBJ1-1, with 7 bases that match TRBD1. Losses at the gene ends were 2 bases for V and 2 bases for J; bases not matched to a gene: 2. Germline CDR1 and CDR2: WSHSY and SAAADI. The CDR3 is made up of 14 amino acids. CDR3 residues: CASSEDRANTEAFF. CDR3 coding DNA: TGCGCCAGCAGTGAGGACAGGGCAAACACTGAAGCTTTCTTT.

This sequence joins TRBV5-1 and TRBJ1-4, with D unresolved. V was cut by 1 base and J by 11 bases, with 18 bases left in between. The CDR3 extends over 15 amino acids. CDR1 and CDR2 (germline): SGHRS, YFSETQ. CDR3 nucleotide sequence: TGCGCCAGCAGCTTGTCCGGGAGCCTGGTGGGTAAACTGTTTTTT. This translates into CASSLSGSLVGKLFF.

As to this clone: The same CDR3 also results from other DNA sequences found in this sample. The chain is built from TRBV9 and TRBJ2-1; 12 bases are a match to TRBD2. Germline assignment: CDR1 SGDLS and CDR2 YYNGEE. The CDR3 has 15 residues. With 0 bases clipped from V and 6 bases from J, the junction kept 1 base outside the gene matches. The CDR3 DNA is TGTGCCAGCAGCGTAGAACTAGCGGGGGGCAATGAGCAGTTCTTC. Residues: CASSVELAGGNEQFF.

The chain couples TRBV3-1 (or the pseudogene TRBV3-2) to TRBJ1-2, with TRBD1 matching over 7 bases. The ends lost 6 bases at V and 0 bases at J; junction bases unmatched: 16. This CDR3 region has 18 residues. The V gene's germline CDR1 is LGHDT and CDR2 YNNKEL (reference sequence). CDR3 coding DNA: TGTGCCAGCAGGCTATTTGGACAGGCGCATGCATCTAACTATGGCTACACCTTC. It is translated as CASRLFGQAHASNYGYTF.

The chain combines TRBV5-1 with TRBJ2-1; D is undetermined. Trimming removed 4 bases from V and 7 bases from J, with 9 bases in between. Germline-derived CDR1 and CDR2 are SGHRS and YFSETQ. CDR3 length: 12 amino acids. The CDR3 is CASSPRENEQFF. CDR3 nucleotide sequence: TGCGCCAGCAGCCCCCGTGAGAATGAGCAGTTCTTC. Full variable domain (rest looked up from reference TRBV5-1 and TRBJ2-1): KAGVTQTPRYLIKTRGQQVTLSCSPISGHRSVSWYQQTPGQGLQFLFEYFSETQRNKGNFPGRFSGRQFSNSRSEMNVSTLELGDSALYLCASSPRENEQFFGPGTRLTVL.